Below, 29 T cell receptor beta chains from the same sample are listed, as sequenced in a study of vaccination and CD4 T cells after COVID-19. Time point in this sample: late sampling 161 to 241 days after vaccination in three convalescent patients. Treatment here: approximately 9-day PBMC culture with coronavirus spike peptide pools or control peptides (ViraFEST assay). Cultured CD4+ T cell DNA was sequenced using the Oncomine TCR Beta short-read assay. Each CDR3 protein gets one entry after TCRdb re-called the PCR reads with MiXCR. The data show roughly 20,000 distinct CDR3 sequences, with 46% seen just once and about 13% held by the top ten. Their antigens remain unidentified. Material: CD4+ T cells from blood, cultured in vitro, obtained about 7 months after SARS-CoV-2 vaccination. The receptors shown here come from a human donor who had recovered from COVID-19.

The table lists this clonotype with a count of one. At one boundary the junction diverges from the germline segment, which might be a read error. This rearrangement joins TRBV7-7 to TRBJ2-7, with a tentative D call TRBD2 (6 bases). CDR3 size: 13 residues. CDR1 and CDR2 (germline): SSHAT, FNYEAQ (reference sequence). Written as DNA, the CDR3 is TGTGCTAGCAGCTTAGCTATCGGGGGCGAGCAGTACTTC. Translated, it gives CASSLAIGGEQYF.

The chain is built from TRBV6-5 and TRBJ1-5, with 8 bases matching TRBD1. The CDR3 covers 15 residues. Trimming took 4 bases from V and 1 from J; bases not matched to a gene: 3. Germline V gene data show CDR1 as MNHEY and CDR2 as SVGAGI. CDR3 DNA: TGTGCCAGCAGTTCAACAGGGGGAAGCAATCAGCCCCAGCATTTT. Its translation is CASSSTGGSNQPQHF.

This clonotype was picked up a small number of times. The gene calls are TRBV20-1 and TRBJ2-5; the match to TRBD2 covers 11 bases. Germline V gene sequence: CDR1 DFQATT, CDR2 SNEGSKA (reference sequence). Trimming took 2 bases from V and 5 from J; bases not matched to a gene: 7. The CDR3 covers 15 residues. The CDR3 protein is CSARQSSGGWETQYF. As DNA, the CDR3 is TGCAGTGCTAGACAGTCTAGCGGGGGGTGGGAGACCCAGTACTTC.

The genes are TRBV7-2 and TRBJ1-1; 8 bases align to TRBD1. The ends lost 0 bases at V and 7 bases at J; junction bases unmatched: 7. Germline-derived CDR1 and CDR2 are SGHTA and FQGNSA. CDR3 length: 15 amino acids. The DNA of the CDR3 is TGTGCCAGCAGCTTAGCAGGGACAGGAGGGGTTGAAGCTTTCTTT. As protein: CASSLAGTGGVEAFF.

The chain is built from TRBV7-9 and TRBJ2-1, with TRBD2 identical over 10 bases. Germline CDR1 reads SEHNR; CDR2 reads FQNEAQ (reference sequence). V shed 3 bases and J 8 bases; nucleotides not matched to a gene: 7. The CDR3 totals 15 residues. The DNA for the CDR3 is TGTGCCAGCAGCTTTAAGCGGGAGGGTCTGGATGAGCAGTTCTTC. Encoded protein: CASSFKREGLDEQFF.

This clonotype was detected a few times. V and J are TRBV20-1 and TRBJ2-1; 7 nucleotides match TRBD2. CDR1 and CDR2 (germline): DFQATT, SNEGSKA (reference sequence). V shed 6 bases and J 5 bases; nucleotides not matched to a gene: 10. The CDR3 consists of 14 residues. CDR3 amino acids: CSAISGTNNNEQFF. CDR3 DNA sequence: TGCAGTGCCATCTCCGGGACTAACAACAATGAGCAGTTCTTC.

This clonotype was detected once. This rearrangement joins TRBV19 to TRBJ2-5; either TRBD1 or TRBD2 may supply D (5 bases each). V dropped 5 bases and J dropped 5 bases, with 9 bases sitting between them. CDR1 is LNHDA, CDR2 SQIVND, per germline (reference sequence). The CDR3 spans 12 residues. CDR3: CASSGGRETQYF. DNA for the CDR3: TGTGCCAGTAGTGGGGGAAGGGAGACCCAGTACTTC.

The chain uses TRBV10-3 and TRBJ2-5; either TRBD1 or TRBD2 may supply D (5 bases each). This CDR3 has 13 amino acids. V lost 6 bases, J lost 3 bases, and 11 bases lay in between. Germline assignment: CDR1 ENHRY and CDR2 SYGVKD. The CDR3 sequence: CAISLAREETQYF. DNA of the CDR3: TGTGCCATCAGCCTAGCCAGGGAAGAGACCCAGTACTTC.

The gene calls are TRBV6-2 or TRBV6-3 and TRBJ1-1; D gene uncertain. V lost 2 bases and J 4 bases, leaving 11 bases between the germline ends. This CDR3 is built from 14 residues. Germline V gives CDR1 MNHEY, CDR2 SVGEGT. CDR3: CASSYLLGSTEAFF. The CDR3 DNA sequence: TGTGCCAGCAGTTACCTTTTGGGGAGCACTGAAGCTTTCTTT.

The J gene is TRBJ2-1, the V gene TRBV24-1; D is possibly TRBD2 (5 bases). This CDR3 has 17 residues. Germline V lookup: CDR1 KGHDR, CDR2 SFDVKD. The ends were cut back, 1 base at V and 8 bases at J, with 20 bases in the middle. For the CDR3, the DNA is TGTGCCACCAGTGATTTTACCCCCCGTGGAGGAGCCGATGAGCAGTTCTTC. This sequence encodes CATSDFTPRGGADEQFF.

The V and J genes are TRBV25-1 and TRBJ2-3; 7 positions match TRBD2. The V gene end was trimmed by 8 bases and the J gene end by 4 bases; junction bases not matched to a gene: 15. This CDR3 contains 16 residues. From germline, CDR1 is MGHDK and CDR2 SYGVNS. CDR3 sequence: CASASQEGGRADTQYF. Here the CDR3 DNA reads TGTGCCAGCGCAAGCCAAGAGGGAGGGAGAGCAGATACGCAGTATTTT.

This sequence joins TRBV6-1 and TRBJ2-7; no clear D. This CDR3 contains 11 residues. The germline gives CDR1 MNHNS, CDR2 SASEGT. Trimming left V 9 bases short and J 3 bases short, with 9 bases between. The CDR3 sequence is CASSPFYEQYF. CDR3 nucleotides: TGTGCCAGTTCCCCATTCTACGAGCAGTACTTC.

This clonotype showed up just a few times. V usage is TRBV20-1 and J usage is TRBJ1-1; D not resolved. The germline gives CDR1 DFQATT, CDR2 SNEGSKA (reference sequence). CDR3 size: 15 residues. Trimming cost V 5 bases and J 1 base, with 17 bases left between them. In nucleotides, the CDR3 is TGCAGTGCTGGTACCCACCCCTCGGGGAACACTGAAGCTTTCTTT. Translated: CSAGTHPSGNTEAFF.

CDR3 region: CATGLAGLAEQYF. CDR3 DNA sequence: TGCGCCACCGGACTAGCCGGATTAGCCGAGCAGTACTTC. This sequence joins TRBV10-2 and TRBJ2-7; the match to TRBD2 covers 8 bases. From germline, CDR1 is WSHSY and CDR2 SAAADI. This CDR3 is built from 13 residues. Trimming cost V 10 bases and J 6 bases; bases outside gene matches: 11.

This chain uses TRBV6-5 with TRBJ2-5; the D gene is possibly TRBD1 (5 bases). Germline-derived CDR1 and CDR2 are MNHEY and SVGAGI. The CDR3 length is 14 residues. Between the trimmed V and J ends, which lost 1 base and 5 bases, there was a span of 11 bases. CDR3 DNA sequence: TGTGCCAGCAGTTACTTAACAGGAACCGAGACCCAGTACTTC. Amino acids: CASSYLTGTETQYF.

The V gene is TRBV11-3, the J gene TRBJ2-6; D not resolved. This CDR3 spans 15 amino acids. With 5 bases removed from V and 2 bases from J, the gap between germline ends came to 10 bases. The V gene's germline CDR1 is SGHNT and CDR2 YENEEA. The CDR3 is CASSGASAGANVLTF. The CDR3 nucleotides read TGTGCCAGCAGCGGAGCCTCGGCTGGGGCCAACGTCCTGACTTTC.

This clonotype was seen a single time. V usage is TRBV5-4 and J usage is TRBJ2-3; 12 nucleotides agree with TRBD2. This CDR3 comprises 16 residues. Germline lookup yields CDR1 SGHNT and CDR2 YYREEE (reference sequence). V shed 4 bases and J 0 bases; nucleotides not matched to a gene: 3. Written as DNA, the CDR3 is TGTGCCAGCAGCAGAGGACTAGCGGGGAGCACAGATACGCAGTATTTT. Translating it yields CASSRGLAGSTDTQYF.

This clonotype was counted between two and nine times. The V call is TRBV6-1, the J call TRBJ1-6; unclear D gene. The CDR3 runs 13 residues. Germline lookup yields CDR1 MNHNS and CDR2 SASEGT. V lost 2 bases, J lost 7 bases, and 6 bases lay in between. This chain's CDR3 is CASSEQVNSPLHF. DNA for the CDR3: TGTGCCAGCAGTGAACAGGTCAATTCACCCCTCCACTTT.

V and J are TRBV27 and TRBJ2-7; possible D gene TRBD1, 6 bases. V was cut by 3 bases and J by 0 bases, with 9 bases left in between. CDR3 length: 14 amino acids. The germline CDR1 and CDR2 sequences are MNHEY and SMNVEV (reference sequence). Here the CDR3 reads CASSLDRDSYEQYF. CDR3 coding DNA: TGTGCCAGCAGTTTGGACAGAGACTCCTACGAGCAGTACTTC.

V is TRBV7-3 and J is TRBJ1-1, with D uncertain. The CDR3 totals 13 residues. The ends were cut back, 2 bases at V and 2 bases at J, with 6 bases in the middle. Germline CDR1 is SGHTA and CDR2 is FQGTGA. The CDR3 DNA follows: TGTGCCAGCAGCTTAGTTCCAAACACTGAAGCTTTCTTT. This gives the protein CASSLVPNTEAFF.

The genes are TRBV19 and TRBJ2-7; possibly TRBD2 for D (5 bases). Trimming left V 5 bases short and J 3 bases short, with 11 bases between. CDR1 and CDR2 (germline): LNHDA, SQIVND (reference sequence). This CDR3 has 13 amino acids. CDR3 protein: CASSAPGSYEQYF. The CDR3 DNA follows: TGTGCCAGTAGTGCCCCGGGGAGCTACGAGCAGTACTTC. Drawing the rest from reference TRBV19 and TRBJ2-7, the complete variable domain is DGGITQSPKYLFRKEGQNVTLSCEQNLNHDAMYWYRQDPGQGLRLIYYSQIVNDFQKGDIAEGYSVSREKKESFPLTVTSAQKNPTAFYLCASSAPGSYEQYFGPGTRLTVT.

CDR3 sequence: CATSRRIGGAEADTQYF. CDR3 coding DNA: TGTGCCACCAGCAGGAGGATTGGGGGCGCCGAAGCAGATACGCAGTATTTT. The chain employs TRBV15 and TRBJ2-3, with a tentative D call TRBD1 (6 bases). The germline V gene has CDR1 LNHNV and CDR2 YYDKDF (reference sequence). Trimming removed 3 bases from V and 4 bases from J, with 20 bases in between. The CDR3 length is 17 residues.

This clonotype was detected a few times. V is TRBV20-1 and J is TRBJ1-1; no firm D call. The V gene lost 1 base and the J gene lost 8 bases, with 14 bases spanning the gap. This CDR3 has 13 residues. Germline CDR1 DFQATT, CDR2 SNEGSKA (reference sequence). CDR3 protein: CSARASPGFEAFF. For the CDR3, the DNA is TGCAGTGCTAGAGCTTCACCGGGTTTCGAAGCTTTCTTT.

This clonotype occurred a few times. The V gene is TRBV7-2, the J gene TRBJ1-5; TRBD1 matches 10 bases. Germline trimming cut 1 base from V and 7 bases from J; bases unmatched to any gene: 1. The CDR3 sequence is 14 residues long. Germline V CDR1 and CDR2: SGHTA, FQGNSA. The CDR3 DNA follows: TGTGCCAGCAGCTTAGAGACAGGGGGCCAGCCCCAGCATTTT. Amino acids: CASSLETGGQPQHF.

Within the sample, this clonotype is large (0.1 to 1%). DNA of the CDR3: TGTGCCAGCAGTCACAGGGAGACAGATACGCAGTATTTT. Its protein product is CASSHRETDTQYF. The rearrangement joins TRBV6-4 to TRBJ2-3; D is possibly TRBD1 (6 bases). Germline assignment: CDR1 MRHNA and CDR2 SNTAGT. The CDR3 loop spans 13 amino acids. Trimming removed 5 bases at V and 3 bases at J, with 9 bases between.

This clonotype is deemed medium-sized (0.01 to 0.1%). J is TRBJ2-7 and V is TRBV11-2; no definite D call. The CDR3 spans 14 residues. V was pared by 2 bases and J by 2 bases, with 10 bases between. CDR1 SGHAT and CDR2 FQNNGV come from the germline V gene. CDR3 amino acids: CASSLQVVAYEQYF. In DNA form, the CDR3 reads TGTGCCAGCAGCTTACAGGTAGTGGCCTACGAGCAGTACTTC. The entire variable domain, with the rest obtained from reference TRBV11-2 and TRBJ2-7, is as follows: EAGVAQSPRYKIIEKRQSVAFWCNPISGHATLYWYQQILGQGPKLLIQFQNNGVVDDSQLPKDRFSAERLKGVDSTLKIQPAKLEDSAVYLCASSLQVVAYEQYFGPGTRLTVT.

This clonotype has only a few counts. V gene TRBV25-1 combines with J gene TRBJ2-1; maybe TRBD1 (5 bases). CDR1 and CDR2 from the germline V gene are MGHDK and SYGVNS. Trimming stripped 1 base from V and 5 bases from J, with 12 bases between. The CDR3 consists of 15 residues. CDR3 bases: TGTGCCAGCAGTGAATTTGGCGCAGGGAACAATGAGCAGTTCTTC. Translating gives CASSEFGAGNNEQFF.

Only a few counts were recorded for this clonotype. The chain has TRBV4-1 and TRBJ2-7; TRBD2 is a possible D gene (7 bases). V dropped 2 bases and J dropped 2 bases, with 22 bases sitting between them. The CDR3 is made up of 18 amino acids. The germline V gene encodes CDR1 MGHRA and CDR2 YSYEKL. Written as DNA, the CDR3 is TGCGCCAGCAGCCAACTAGCCCTCTTGCGGGGGCCAACCTACGAGCAGTACTTC. It encodes CASSQLALLRGPTYEQYF.

The V call is TRBV20-1, the J call TRBJ1-3; D unclear. V lost 1 base to trimming and J lost 8 bases, with 12 bases between them. CDR3 length: 13 residues. Germline CDR1 is DFQATT and CDR2 is SNEGSKA (reference sequence). CDR3 DNA sequence: TGCAGTGCTAGAGTCAGGCCTGTAGACACCATATATTTT. Translation gives CSARVRPVDTIYF.